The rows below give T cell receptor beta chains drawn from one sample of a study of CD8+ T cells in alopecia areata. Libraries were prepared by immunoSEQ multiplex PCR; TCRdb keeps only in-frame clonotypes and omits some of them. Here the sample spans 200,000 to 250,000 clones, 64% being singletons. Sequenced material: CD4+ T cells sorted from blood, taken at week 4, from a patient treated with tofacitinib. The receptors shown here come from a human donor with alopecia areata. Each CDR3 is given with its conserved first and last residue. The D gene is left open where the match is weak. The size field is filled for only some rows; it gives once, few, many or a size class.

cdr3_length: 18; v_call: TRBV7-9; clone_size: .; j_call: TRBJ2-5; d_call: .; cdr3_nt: TGTGCCAGCAGCTTCCGTTGGACAGCCCGTCCGTACCAAGAGACCCAGTACTTC; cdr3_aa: CASSFRWTARPYQETQYF
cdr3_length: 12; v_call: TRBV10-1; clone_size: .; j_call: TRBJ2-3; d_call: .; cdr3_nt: TGCGCCAGCAGTGAGTCAGGAGATACGCAGTATTTT; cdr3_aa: CASSESGDTQYF
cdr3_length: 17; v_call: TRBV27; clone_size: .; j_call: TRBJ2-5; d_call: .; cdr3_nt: TGTGCCAGCAGTCCGGCCCCGGGCAGGGACGGTAGAGAGACCCAGTACTTC; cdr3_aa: CASSPAPGRDGRETQYF
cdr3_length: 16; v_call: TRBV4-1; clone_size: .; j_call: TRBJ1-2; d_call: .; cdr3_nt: TGCGCCAGCAGCCCCCGGAGGGGTAGGGTGGACTATGGCTACACCTTC; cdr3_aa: CASSPRRGRVDYGYTF
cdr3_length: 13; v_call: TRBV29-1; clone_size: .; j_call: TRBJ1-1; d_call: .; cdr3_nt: TGCAGCGCTTCGCAGGGTAGTAACACTGAAGCTTTCTTT; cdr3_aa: CSASQGSNTEAFF
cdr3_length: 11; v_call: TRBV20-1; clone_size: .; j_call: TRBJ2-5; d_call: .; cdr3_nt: TGCAGTCCCCTTTACCAAGAGACCCAGTACTTC; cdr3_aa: CSPLYQETQYF
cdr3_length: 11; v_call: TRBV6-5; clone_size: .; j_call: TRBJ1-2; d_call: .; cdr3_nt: TGTGCCACAAAAATTAACTATGGCTACACCTTC; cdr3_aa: CATKINYGYTF
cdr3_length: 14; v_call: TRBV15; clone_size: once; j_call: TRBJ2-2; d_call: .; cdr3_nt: TGTGCCACCAGCAGAGTGGGGGGCACCGGGGAGCTGTTTTTT; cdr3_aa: CATSRVGGTGELFF
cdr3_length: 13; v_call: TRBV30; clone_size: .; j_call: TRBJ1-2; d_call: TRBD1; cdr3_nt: TGTGCCTGGAGTGTAGGGACAGGGGATGGCTACACCTTC; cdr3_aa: CAWSVGTGDGYTF
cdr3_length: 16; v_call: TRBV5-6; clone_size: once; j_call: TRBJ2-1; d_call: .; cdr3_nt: TGTGCCAGCAGCGTGGAGGTAGTAAGCGCCTACAATGAGCAGTTCTTC; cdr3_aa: CASSVEVVSAYNEQFF
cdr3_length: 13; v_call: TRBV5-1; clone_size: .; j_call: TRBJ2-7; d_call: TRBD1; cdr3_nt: TGCGCCAGCAGCCGGGACAGGGGTTACGAGCAGTACTTC; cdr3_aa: CASSRDRGYEQYF
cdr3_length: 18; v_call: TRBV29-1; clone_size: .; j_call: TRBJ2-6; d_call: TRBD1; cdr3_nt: TGCAGCGTGGAGGGGACAGGGTCCCTAACTCGCGGGGCCAACGTCCTGACTTTC; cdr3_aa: CSVEGTGSLTRGANVLTF
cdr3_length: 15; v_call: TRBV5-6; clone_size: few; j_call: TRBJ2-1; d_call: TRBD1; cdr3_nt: TGTGCCAGCAGCTTCGGGACAGGGGCTTACAATGAGCAGTTCTTC; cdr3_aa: CASSFGTGAYNEQFF
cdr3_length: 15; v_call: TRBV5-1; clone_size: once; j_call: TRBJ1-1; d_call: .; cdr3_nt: TGCGCCAGCAGCTTGGTGGGGAACATGAACACTGAAGCTTTCTTT; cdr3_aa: CASSLVGNMNTEAFF
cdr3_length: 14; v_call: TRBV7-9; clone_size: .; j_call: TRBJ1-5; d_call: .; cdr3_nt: TGTGCCAGCAGTACACAGGGTACCAATCAGCCCCAGCATTTT; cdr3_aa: CASSTQGTNQPQHF
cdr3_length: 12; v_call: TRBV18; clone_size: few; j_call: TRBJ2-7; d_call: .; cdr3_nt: TGTGCCAGCTCACCACCCGGCTACGAGCAGTACTTC; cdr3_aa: CASSPPGYEQYF
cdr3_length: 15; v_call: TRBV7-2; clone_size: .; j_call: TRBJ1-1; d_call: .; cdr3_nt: TGTGCCAGCAGCTTAGTCTCGGCAGGGAACACTGAAGCTTTCTTT; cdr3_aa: CASSLVSAGNTEAFF
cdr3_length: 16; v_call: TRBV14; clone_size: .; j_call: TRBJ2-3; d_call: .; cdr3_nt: TGTGCCAGCAGCCGCTATCAGGGCTCCCACGCGGATACGCAGTATTTT; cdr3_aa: CASSRYQGSHADTQYF
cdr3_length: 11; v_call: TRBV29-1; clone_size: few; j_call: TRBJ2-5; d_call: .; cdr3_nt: TGCAGCGTTAGGGGAGGAGAGACCCAGTACTTC; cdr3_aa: CSVRGGETQYF
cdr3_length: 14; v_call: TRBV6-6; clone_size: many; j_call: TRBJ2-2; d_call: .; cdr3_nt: TGTGCCAGCAGTCTGGTAATAAACACCGGGGAGCTGTTTTTT; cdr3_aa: CASSLVINTGELFF
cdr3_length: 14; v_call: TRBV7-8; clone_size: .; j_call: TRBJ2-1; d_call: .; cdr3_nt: TGTGCCAGCAGCTTACTATCCCAAAACAATGAGCAGTTCTTC; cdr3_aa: CASSLLSQNNEQFF
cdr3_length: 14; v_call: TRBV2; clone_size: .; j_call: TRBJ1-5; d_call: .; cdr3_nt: TGTGCCAGCACCGGGTCGAATAGCAATCAGCCCCAGCATTTT; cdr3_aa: CASTGSNSNQPQHF